Included here is one TCR beta chain sequence, with context. Its antigen has not been determined. There are no base qualities to consult, and no much larger clone falls within one base. This record comes from a study of OX40 agonist ivuxolimab in advanced cancers. In terms of the full investigation: Ivuxolimab was a fully human IgG2 agonistic monoclonal antibody targeting the costimulatory receptor OX40 (CD134). Intravenous ivuxolimab was administered to patients every 2 weeks at six dose levels: 0.01, 0.1, 0.3, 1.5, 3 and 10 mg/kg. Of the approximately 50 dose-escalation patients, hepatocellular carcinoma was present in around 19, melanoma in around 15, renal cell carcinoma in 9 and head and neck cancer in 9. In the dose-escalation cohort, over 65% of patients were male, and the mean age was around 60 years, with a range of roughly 20 to 85. Patients were allowed to have had prior anti-PD-1, anti-PD-L1 or anti-CTLA-4 therapy, and 40% to 45% of the dose-escalation patients had previously received checkpoint inhibitors. Partial responses were achieved by three dose-escalation patients, of whom one had hepatocellular carcinoma and two had cutaneous melanoma. The point of sequencing TCRbeta in the periphery was to test whether ivuxolimab changed TCR sequence diversity and drove clonal T-cell expansion. The paper describes the monotherapy dose-escalation part (N of about 47 patients) of the phase I trial of ivuxolimab.

The germline V and J ends show losses of 1 base and 4 bases respectively, and no gene match explains 1 base of the junction. Inclusive of the bounding cysteine and phenylalanine, the CDR3 is 15 residues long. Of all the DNA, just the CDR3 is kept, 45 bases in frame from base 1. Based on the germline V gene, the CDR1 and CDR2 sequences are LGHNA and YSLEER. To sequence the TCRbeta CDR3 region, genomic DNA was isolated from the sorted cells. The immunoSEQ Assay was used to sequence the TCRbeta CDR3 regions. In TCRdb, the immuneACCESS table is reduced to in-frame sequences with V and J assigned. These tables do not hold every clone; where another copy was compared, an unresolved V gene accounts for under half, and the others remain unexplained. A total of more than 60,000 clones appear in this sample, about 81% of them only once. The ten largest clones capture 5% of the sample. Study-level results and caveats: Low levels of normalized T-cell clonal expansion were also seen in some nonresponding patients. The antigen specificity of the peripheral T cells that underwent clonal expansion was not determined. Clonal expansion of both CD4+ and CD8+ blood T cells was observed from baseline to week 6 at doses 0.1 to 3.0 mg/kg. After ivuxolimab, expanded clones were on average more numerous among CD8+ T cells than among CD4+ T cells. Partial responders in the 0.1-3.0 mg/kg groups had among the lowest normalized peripheral clonal expansion, especially among CD8+ T cells.

The trial excluded patients who had a history of autoimmune disease or who were on systemic immunosuppression. Peripheral blood for TCR sequencing was collected from all dose cohorts at baseline, on cycle 4 day 1, and on cycle 7 day 1. The samples were taken from a phase I, first-in-human, multicenter, open-label dose-escalation trial of ivuxolimab. The trial enrolled adults with locally advanced or metastatic head and neck squamous cell, hepatocellular, melanoma or renal cell carcinoma. Before TCR sequencing, CD4+ T cells and CD8+ T cells were sorted from peripheral blood as separate populations. The chain was built from TRBV4-3 and TRBJ1-4, and 9 bases in between align with TRBD1. Sequences were derived from CD4+ or CD8+ T cells sorted from blood, sampled in a trial of the OX40 agonist ivuxolimab. The TCR sequence derives from an adult with an advanced solid tumor such as melanoma, head and neck, liver or kidney cancer. The CDR3 region has the sequence CASSQGDRDNEKLFF. DNA sequence: TGCGCCAGCAGCCAAGGGGACAGGGATAATGAAAAACTGTTTTTT.